This T cell receptor (beta chain) was identified during a study of blood T cells in healthy people across ages. This clonotype was picked up a small number of times. CDR1 and CDR2 from the germline V gene are SGHRS and YFSETQ. The length of the CDR3 is 15 residues. The V and J ends lost 1 base and 8 bases respectively, with 15 bases between them. A J-beta primer mix and a sample-barcoded 5' primer were used in a second PCR of about 7 to 12 cycles. One entry per CDR3 protein, called by TCRdb with MiXCR from the 5' RACE reads. The data contain 650,000 to 700,000 distinct CDR3 sequences, about 50% of them singletons.

This receptor was obtained from a woman of 80 years or more in good health. The chain carries TRBV5-1 and TRBJ1-4; D is uncertain. Sequencing used blood. The CDR3 loop is CASSLMGNNGEKLFF. The CDR3 DNA sequence: TGCGCCAGCAGCTTGATGGGGAATAATGGCGAAAAACTGTTTTTT.